What follows is one T cell receptor beta chain and its context. These data originate in a study of siplizumab effects on memory and regulatory T cells. Germline values: CDR1 GTSNPN, CDR2 SVGIG (reference sequence). Trimming pared 1 base from V and 2 bases from J, leaving 6 bases between. This CDR3 is built from 12 residues. This table comes from immunoSEQ multiplex PCR, and its TCRdb copy is limited to in-frame clones, with some not included. The table has 100,000 or so clones, about 93% seen once. The origin of this receptor is a human donor in good health. The chain links TRBV30 to TRBJ2-7; TRBD1 or TRBD2 may be the D gene (5 bases each). Sequenced: CD4+ T cells sorted from blood. CDR3 bases: TGTGCCTGGAGTGGGGGGACCTACGAGCAGTACTTC. It specifies CAWSGGTYEQYF. Complete variable domain (other parts from reference TRBV30 and TRBJ2-7): SQTIHQWPATLVQPVGSPLSLECTVEGTSNPNLYWYRQAAGRGLQLLFYSVGIGQISSEVPQNLSASRPQDRQFILSSKKLLLSDSGFYLCAWSGGTYEQYFGPGTRLTVT.